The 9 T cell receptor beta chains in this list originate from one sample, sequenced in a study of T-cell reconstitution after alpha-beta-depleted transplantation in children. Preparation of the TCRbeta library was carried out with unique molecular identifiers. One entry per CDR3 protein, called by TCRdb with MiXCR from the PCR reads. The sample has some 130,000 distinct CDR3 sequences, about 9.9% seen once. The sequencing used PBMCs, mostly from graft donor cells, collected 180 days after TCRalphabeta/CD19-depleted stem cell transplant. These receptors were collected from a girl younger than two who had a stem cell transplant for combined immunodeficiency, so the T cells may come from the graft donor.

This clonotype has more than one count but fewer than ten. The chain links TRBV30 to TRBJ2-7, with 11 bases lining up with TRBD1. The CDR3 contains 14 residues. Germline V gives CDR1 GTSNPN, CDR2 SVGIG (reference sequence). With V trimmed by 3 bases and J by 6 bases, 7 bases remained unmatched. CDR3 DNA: TGTGCCTGGAGCGGGGGACAGGGGGTTTCCGAGCAGTACTTC. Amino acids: CAWSGGQGVSEQYF.

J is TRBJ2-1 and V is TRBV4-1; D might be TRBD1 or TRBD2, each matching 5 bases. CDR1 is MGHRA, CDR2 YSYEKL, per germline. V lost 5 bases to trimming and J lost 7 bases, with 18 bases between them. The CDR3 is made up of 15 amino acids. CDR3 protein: CASSVGTADGNEQFF. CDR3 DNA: TGCGCCAGCAGCGTAGGGACGGCCGACGGAAATGAGCAGTTCTTC.

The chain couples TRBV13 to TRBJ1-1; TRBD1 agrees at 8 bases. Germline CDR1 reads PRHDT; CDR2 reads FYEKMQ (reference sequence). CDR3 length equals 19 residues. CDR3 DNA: TGTACCTTCAAACCTTTGACCAGGGGGCTCGCGACATTAAACACTGAAGCTTTCTTT. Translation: CTFKPLTRGLATLNTEAFF.

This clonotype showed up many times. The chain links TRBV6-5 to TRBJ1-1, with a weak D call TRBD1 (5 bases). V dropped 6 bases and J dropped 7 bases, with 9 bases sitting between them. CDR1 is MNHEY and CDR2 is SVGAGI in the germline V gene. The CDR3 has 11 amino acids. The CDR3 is CASSRDSEAFF. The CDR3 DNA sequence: TGTGCCAGCAGCCGTGACAGTGAAGCTTTCTTT.

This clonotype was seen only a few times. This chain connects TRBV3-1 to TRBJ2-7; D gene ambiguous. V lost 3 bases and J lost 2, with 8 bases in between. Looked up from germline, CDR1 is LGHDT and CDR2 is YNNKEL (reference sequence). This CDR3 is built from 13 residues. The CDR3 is CASSHLGAYEQYF. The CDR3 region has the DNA TGTGCCAGCAGCCACCTCGGAGCCTACGAGCAGTACTTC.

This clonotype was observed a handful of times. The CDR3 loop reads CASSGAGVQETQYF. For the CDR3, the DNA is TGTGCCAGCTCAGGGGCGGGAGTACAAGAGACCCAGTACTTC. The chain combines TRBV18 with TRBJ2-5; 7 bases align to TRBD2. The CDR3 covers 14 residues. V gave up 5 bases and J gave up 2 bases; unmatched junction bases: 5. Per germline, CDR1 KGHSH and CDR2 LQKENI.

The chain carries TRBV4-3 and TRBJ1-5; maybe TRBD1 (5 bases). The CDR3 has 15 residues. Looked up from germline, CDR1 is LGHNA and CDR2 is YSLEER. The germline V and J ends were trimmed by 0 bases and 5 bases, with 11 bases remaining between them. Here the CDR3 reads CASSQDRLGDQPQHF. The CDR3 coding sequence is TGCGCCAGCAGCCAAGACCGATTAGGGGATCAGCCCCAGCATTTT.

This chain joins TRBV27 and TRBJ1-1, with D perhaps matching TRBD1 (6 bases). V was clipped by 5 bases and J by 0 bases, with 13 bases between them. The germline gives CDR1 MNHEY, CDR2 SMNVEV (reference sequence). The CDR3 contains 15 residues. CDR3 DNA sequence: TGTGCCAGCAGTCCTAGGACAGATATGAACACTGAAGCTTTCTTT. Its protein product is CASSPRTDMNTEAFF.

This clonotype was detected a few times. The CDR3 DNA reads as TGTGCCAGCAGGAGATCCATCAGGGGGGCTAACTATGGCTACACCTTC. Translated, it gives CASRRSIRGANYGYTF. The chain links TRBV6-1 to TRBJ1-2, with 7 bases fitting TRBD1. Trimming at V came to 6 bases and at J to 0 bases, leaving 10 bases not matched to a gene. The germline CDR1 and CDR2 sequences are MNHNS and SASEGT. The CDR3 has 16 residues.